The rows below give T cell receptor beta chains drawn from one sample of a study of blood T cell repertoires in COVID-19. Using immunoSEQ multiplex PCR, the repertoire was profiled, and TCRdb retains in-frame clones only, with some absent. The profile shows 120,000 or so clones, over 75% of them singletons. The sequencing sample was made of peripheral blood. These receptors all stem from a man of 80 years or more with active or convalescent COVID-19. Each CDR3 is given with its conserved first and last residue. Fields, in order: clone size, J gene, D gene, V gene, CDR3 protein, CDR3 DNA. D genes are given only for firm matches. Some rows mark clone size as missing; the rest say once, few, many or name a class of expanded clone.

>few|TRBJ1-1|TRBD1|TRBV19
CASSGPTGVNTEAFF
TGTGCCAGTAGTGGTCCGACAGGGGTGAACACTGAAGCTTTCTTT
>NA|TRBJ2-3|TRBD2|TRBV7-3
CASSLMRGGRTDTQYF
TGTGCCAGCAGCTTAATGCGGGGAGGGAGGACAGATACGCAGTATTTT
>NA|TRBJ2-7|TRBD1|TRBV28
CASTGRDRDTNHEQYF
TGTGCCAGCACCGGAAGGGACAGGGATACGAACCACGAGCAGTACTTC
>NA|TRBJ2-7|NA|TRBV4-1
CASSQVEQLSYEQYF
TGCGCCAGCAGCCAAGTGGAGCAACTCTCCTACGAGCAGTACTTC
>NA|TRBJ2-3|NA|TRBV20-1
CSARAQDTQYF
TGCAGTGCTAGGGCCCAAGATACGCAGTATTTT
>NA|TRBJ2-7|TRBD1|TRBV29-1
CSVGGQGAYEQYF
TGCAGCGTTGGAGGACAGGGGGCTTACGAGCAGTACTTC
>few|TRBJ2-5|NA|TRBV5-1
CASSLESGEETQYF
TGCGCCAGCAGCTTGGAGTCGGGGGAAGAGACCCAGTACTTC
>NA|TRBJ1-3|TRBD1|TRBV7-2
CASSSGFQGGPGNTIYF
TGTGCCAGCAGCTCTGGCTTTCAAGGGGGCCCTGGAAACACCATATATTTT
>NA|TRBJ2-7|TRBD2|TRBV7-2
CASSPTGGMSSYEQYF
TGTGCCAGCAGCCCGACCGGGGGGATGAGCTCCTACGAGCAGTACTTC
>NA|TRBJ1-2|TRBD1|TRBV18
CASSTAGQGYGYTF
TGTGCCAGCTCAACAGCTGGACAGGGATACGGCTACACCTTC
>NA|TRBJ1-3|TRBD1|TRBV11-2
CASSLDRGDTIYF
TGTGCCAGCAGCTTGGACAGGGGAGACACCATATATTTT
>NA|TRBJ2-3|NA|TRBV28
CASSLAGVTDTQYF
TGTGCCAGCAGTTTAGCAGGGGTCACAGATACGCAGTATTTT
>NA|TRBJ2-6|TRBD1|TRBV27
CASSLGQGAVGANVLTF
TGTGCCAGCAGTTTGGGGCAGGGGGCCGTTGGGGCCAACGTCCTGACTTTC
>NA|TRBJ2-4|NA|TRBV7-3
CASSPETGNIQYF
TGTGCCAGCAGCCCCGAAACTGGAAACATTCAGTACTTC
>NA|TRBJ2-7|TRBD1|TRBV5-6
CASSSTDRGEYEQYF
TGTGCCAGCAGCTCGACGGACAGGGGGGAGTACGAGCAGTACTTC
>NA|TRBJ2-2|NA|TRBV6-5
CASSKARGNTGELFF
TGTGCCAGCAGTAAGGCCAGGGGTAACACCGGGGAGCTGTTTTTT
>NA|TRBJ2-2|NA|TRBV6-6
CASSSDRLSAGELFF
TGTGCCAGCAGCTCAGACAGGTTGAGCGCCGGGGAGCTGTTTTTT
>NA|TRBJ2-5|NA|TRBV6-1
CASSEGGPLETQYF
TGTGCCAGCAGTGAAGGGGGGCCCTTAGAGACCCAGTACTTC
>NA|TRBJ2-7|NA|TRBV11-3
CASSLDRYEQYF
TGTGCCAGCAGCTTAGATCGTTACGAGCAGTACTTC
>NA|TRBJ2-6|NA|TRBV28
CASSFRAGSGANVLTF
TGTGCCAGCAGTTTTCGGGCAGGGTCGGGGGCCAACGTCCTGACTTTC
>NA|TRBJ1-5|NA|TRBV6-5
CASRDTGGGNQPQHF
TGTGCCAGCCGCGATACGGGGGGCGGCAATCAGCCCCAGCATTTT
>few|TRBJ2-2|NA|TRBV9
CASSPRQAGNTGELFF
TGTGCCAGCAGCCCCCGTCAGGCGGGGAACACCGGGGAGCTGTTTTTT
>NA|TRBJ2-3|TRBD2|TRBV7-2
CASSGRTSRQYF
TGTGCCAGCAGCGGCCGGACTAGTCGGCAGTATTTT
>NA|TRBJ2-7|TRBD2|TRBV27
CASSWGLAVYEQYF
TGTGCCAGCAGTTGGGGACTAGCCGTTTACGAGCAGTACTTC
>once|TRBJ2-7|NA|TRBV7-2
CASSLTLNSYEQYF
TGTGCCAGCAGCTTAACACTAAACTCCTACGAGCAGTACTTC
>NA|TRBJ2-7|NA|TRBV7-6
CASSLLRYEQYF
TGTGCCAGCAGCCTTCTTCGCTACGAGCAGTACTTC